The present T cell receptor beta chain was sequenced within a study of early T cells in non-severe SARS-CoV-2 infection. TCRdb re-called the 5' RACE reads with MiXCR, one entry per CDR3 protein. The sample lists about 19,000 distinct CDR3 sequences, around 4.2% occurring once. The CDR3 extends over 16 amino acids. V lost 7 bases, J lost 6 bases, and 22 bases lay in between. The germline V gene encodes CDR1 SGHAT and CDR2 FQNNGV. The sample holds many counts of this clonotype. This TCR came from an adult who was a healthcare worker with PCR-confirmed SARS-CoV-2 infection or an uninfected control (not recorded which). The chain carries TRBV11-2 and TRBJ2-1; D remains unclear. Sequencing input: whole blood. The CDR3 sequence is CASTNPSDAQGNEQFF. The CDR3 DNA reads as TGTGCCAGCACTAACCCTTCAGACGCCCAAGGCAATGAGCAGTTCTTC.